The following is a TCR beta chain sequence with its context. As originally analysed: Amplified reference gene primers provided the basis for estimating nucleated cell counts. Using immunoSEQ multiplex PCR, the repertoire was profiled, and TCRdb retains in-frame clones only, with some absent. That table gives V, J and clone size, and the DNA gave D and trimming. The sample gives more than 250,000 clones, 70% to 90% of which show up once; around 5.8% is in the top ten. Participant reports of clinical history set cohort assignment. Cohort 3 recovered donors had two negative PCRs, clearance, or symptom resolution. The data were taken from a study of blood T cell repertoires in COVID-19. Study background: Sources were T cells, B-cell-depleted T cells, or PBMCs; the material itself was cDNA or gDNA.

The CDR3 consists of 15 residues. Germline CDR1 is SGHAT and CDR2 is FQNNGV. The V and J ends lost 3 bases and 2 bases respectively, with 14 bases between them. Source material: PBMCs or T cells enriched from blood (not recorded which). This TCR derives from a woman between 40 and 50 years old who had recovered from COVID-19. The chain combines TRBV11-2 with TRBJ2-7; TRBD2 is a possible D gene (5 bases). CDR3: CASSLLALRPYEQYF. In DNA form, the CDR3 reads TGTGCCAGCAGCTTGTTAGCGCTCAGGCCCTACGAGCAGTACTTC. Full variable domain (outside the CDR3, taken from reference TRBV11-2 and TRBJ2-7): EAGVAQSPRYKIIEKRQSVAFWCNPISGHATLYWYQQILGQGPKLLIQFQNNGVVDDSQLPKDRFSAERLKGVDSTLKIQPAKLEDSAVYLCASSLLALRPYEQYFGPGTRLTVT.